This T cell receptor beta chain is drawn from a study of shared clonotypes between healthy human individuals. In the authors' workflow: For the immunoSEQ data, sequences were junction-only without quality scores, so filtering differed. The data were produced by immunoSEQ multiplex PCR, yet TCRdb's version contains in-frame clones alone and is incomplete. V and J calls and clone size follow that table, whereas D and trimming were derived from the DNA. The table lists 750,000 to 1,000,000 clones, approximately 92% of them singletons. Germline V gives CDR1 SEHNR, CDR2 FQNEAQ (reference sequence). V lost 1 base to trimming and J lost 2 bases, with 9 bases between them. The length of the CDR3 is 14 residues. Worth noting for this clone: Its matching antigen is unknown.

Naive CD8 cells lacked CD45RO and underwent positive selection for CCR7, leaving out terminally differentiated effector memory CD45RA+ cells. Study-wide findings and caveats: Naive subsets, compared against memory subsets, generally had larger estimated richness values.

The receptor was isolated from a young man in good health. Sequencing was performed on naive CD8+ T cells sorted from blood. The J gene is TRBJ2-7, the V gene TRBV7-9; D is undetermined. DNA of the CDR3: TGTGCCAGCAGCTTAGTCCAGGCCGCCTACGAGCAGTACTTC. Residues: CASSLVQAAYEQYF.